The 4 T cell receptor beta chains presented below share a single source sample, sequenced in a study of Ad26.COV2.S vaccination and SARS-CoV-2 variants. TCRdb keeps only in-frame clones here, not all; method: immunoSEQ multiplex PCR. The sample lists under 250,000 clones; 87% were seen once. Described treatment: roughly 19 received Ad26.COV2.S at low or high dose, single or two shots; roughly five received placebo; per-sample allocation not given. Samples came from day 63 after the first vaccine or placebo injection. This specimen consisted of peripheral blood, obtained in a trial of Ad26.COV2.S vaccine versus placebo. These receptors originate from a person aged 18-60 years who received the Ad26.COV2.S COVID-19 vaccine or a placebo.

V and J are TRBV18 and TRBJ2-5, with unresolved D. The V gene lost 3 bases and the J gene lost 5 bases, with 16 bases spanning the gap. Germline CDR1 reads KGHSH; CDR2 reads LQKENI. The CDR3 covers 15 residues. In DNA, the CDR3 is TGTGCCAGCTCACCCGTCAACTCCCATAGGGAGACCCAGTACTTC. Encoded protein: CASSPVNSHRETQYF.

This sequence joins TRBV5-5 and TRBJ2-5; unclear D gene. This CDR3 region has 14 residues. V dropped 0 bases and J dropped 1 base, with 7 bases sitting between them. CDR1 SGHKS and CDR2 YYEKEE come from the germline V gene (reference sequence). CDR3 residues: CASSLVNSQETQYF. The CDR3 DNA reads as TGTGCCAGCAGCTTGGTGAATTCCCAAGAGACCCAGTACTTC.

The CDR3 spells CASSFAGGPDTQYF. CDR3 DNA: TGTGCCAGCAGCTTTGCGGGGGGGCCTGATACGCAGTATTTT. This chain links TRBV7-3 with TRBJ2-3; 9 bases map to TRBD2. Germline lookup yields CDR1 SGHTA and CDR2 FQGTGA. V trimming: 3 bases; J trimming: 6 bases; junction bases outside the gene matches: 4. This CDR3 comprises 14 residues. The full variable domain, in which reference TRBV7-3 and TRBJ2-3 provide the parts outside the CDR3, is GAGVSQTPSNKVTEKGKYVELRCDPISGHTALYWYRQSLGQGPEFLIYFQGTGAADDSGLPNDRFFAVRPEGSVSTLKIQRTERGDSAVYLCASSFAGGPDTQYFGPGTRLTVL.

Only a few counts were recorded for this clone. The V gene is TRBV7-2, the J gene TRBJ2-7; TRBD2 might be the D (5 bases). The CDR3 runs 12 residues. Trimming removed 4 bases from V and 3 bases from J, with 7 bases in between. Germline CDR1 and CDR2: SGHTA and FQGNSA. CDR3: CASSSSGYEQYF. Written as DNA, the CDR3 is TGTGCCAGCAGCTCGAGCGGCTACGAGCAGTACTTC. The full variable domain, with the rest looked up from reference TRBV7-2 and TRBJ2-7, is GAGVSQSPSNKVTEKGKDVELRCDPISGHTALYWYRQSLGQGLEFLIYFQGNSAPDKSGLPSDRFSAERTGGSVSTLTIQRTQQEDSAVYLCASSSSGYEQYFGPGTRLTVT.